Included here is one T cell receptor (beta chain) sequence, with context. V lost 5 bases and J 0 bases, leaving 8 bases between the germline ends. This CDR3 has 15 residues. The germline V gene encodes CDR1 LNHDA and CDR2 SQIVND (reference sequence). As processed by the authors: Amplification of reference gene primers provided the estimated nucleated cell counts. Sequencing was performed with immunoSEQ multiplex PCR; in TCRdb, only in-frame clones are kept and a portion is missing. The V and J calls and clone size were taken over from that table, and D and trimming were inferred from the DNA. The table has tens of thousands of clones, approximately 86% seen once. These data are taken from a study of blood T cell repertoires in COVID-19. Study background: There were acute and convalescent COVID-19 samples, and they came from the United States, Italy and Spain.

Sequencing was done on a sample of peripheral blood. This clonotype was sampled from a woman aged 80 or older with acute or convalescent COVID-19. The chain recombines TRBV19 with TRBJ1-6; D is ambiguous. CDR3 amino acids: CASSPHISYNSPLHF. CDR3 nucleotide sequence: TGTGCCAGTAGTCCCCACATCTCCTATAATTCACCCCTCCACTTT.